The table lists the clone carrying this T cell receptor beta chain with a few counts. Its specificity is not known. This CDR3 contains 15 residues. Between the trimmed V and J ends, which lost 5 bases and 5 bases, there was a span of 18 bases. Germline CDR1 and CDR2: SGHTA and FQGNSA. These data come from a study of beta chain features in type 1 diabetes. Findings and caveats of the study: In these data, an HLA type influence on TCRB rearrangement remained unresolved. For type 1 diabetes patients, VDJ junctions showed fewer insertions and more deletions.

Isolated RNA was reverse transcribed in full, so expressed TCRB transcripts were sequenced. Sequencing used immunoSEQ multiplex PCR; TCRdb keeps in-frame clones, though not all of them. The table includes some 150,000 clones, 9.2% detected once. The origin of this receptor is a man between 18 and 35 years old in good health. The V gene is TRBV7-2, the J gene TRBJ2-5, with a possible D match to TRBD2 (5 bases). Sequencing was performed on central memory CD4+ T cells from blood. DNA for the CDR3: TGTGCCAGCAGCCTTATGAGAGGGTCAGAGGAGACCCAGTACTTC. This codes for CASSLMRGSEETQYF. Full variable domain (remainder filled in from reference TRBV7-2 and TRBJ2-5): GAGVSQSPSNKVTEKGKDVELRCDPISGHTALYWYRQSLGQGLEFLIYFQGNSAPDKSGLPSDRFSAERTGGSVSTLTIQRTQQEDSAVYLCASSLMRGSEETQYFGPGTRLLVL.